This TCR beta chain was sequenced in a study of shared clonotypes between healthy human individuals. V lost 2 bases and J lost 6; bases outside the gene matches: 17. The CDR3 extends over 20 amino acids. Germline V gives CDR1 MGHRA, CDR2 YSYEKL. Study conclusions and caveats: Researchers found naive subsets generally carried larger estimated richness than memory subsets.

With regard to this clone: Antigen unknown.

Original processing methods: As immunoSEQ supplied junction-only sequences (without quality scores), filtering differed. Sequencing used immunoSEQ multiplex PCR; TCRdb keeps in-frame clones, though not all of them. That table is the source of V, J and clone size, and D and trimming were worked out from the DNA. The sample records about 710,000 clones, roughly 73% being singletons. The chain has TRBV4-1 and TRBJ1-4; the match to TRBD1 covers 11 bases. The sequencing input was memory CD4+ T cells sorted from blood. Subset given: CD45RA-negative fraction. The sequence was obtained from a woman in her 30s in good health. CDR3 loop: CASSQTYHPGDRGKDEKLFF. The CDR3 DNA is TGCGCCAGCAGCCAAACCTACCACCCTGGGGACAGGGGGAAGGATGAAAAACTGTTTTTT.